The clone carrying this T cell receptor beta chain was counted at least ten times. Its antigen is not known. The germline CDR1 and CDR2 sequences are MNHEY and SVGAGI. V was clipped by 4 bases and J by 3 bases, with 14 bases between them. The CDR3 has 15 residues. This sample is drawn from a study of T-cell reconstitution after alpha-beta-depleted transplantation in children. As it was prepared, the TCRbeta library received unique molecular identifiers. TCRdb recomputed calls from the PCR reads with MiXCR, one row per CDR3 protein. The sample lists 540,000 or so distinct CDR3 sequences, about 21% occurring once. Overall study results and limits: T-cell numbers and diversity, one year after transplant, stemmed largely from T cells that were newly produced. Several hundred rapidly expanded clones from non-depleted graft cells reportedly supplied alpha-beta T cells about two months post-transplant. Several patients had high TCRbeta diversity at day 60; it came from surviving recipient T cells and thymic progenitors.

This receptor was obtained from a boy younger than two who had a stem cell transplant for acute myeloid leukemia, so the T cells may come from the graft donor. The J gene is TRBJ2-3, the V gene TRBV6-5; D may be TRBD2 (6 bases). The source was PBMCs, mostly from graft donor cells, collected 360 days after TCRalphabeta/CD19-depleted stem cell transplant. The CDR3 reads CASSWTKGGTDTQYF. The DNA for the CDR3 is TGTGCCAGCAGTTGGACAAAGGGAGGTACAGATACGCAGTATTTT.